Listed here are 18 T cell receptor beta chains from one sample, sequenced in a study of blood T cell repertoires in COVID-19. This table comes from immunoSEQ multiplex PCR, and its TCRdb copy is limited to in-frame clones, with some not included. The table has some 80,000 clones, approximately 79% seen once; the top ten hold 5% to 5.5%. The sequencing sample was made of peripheral blood. The receptors derive from a woman older than 75 with active or convalescent COVID-19.

The rearrangement uses TRBV11-2 and TRBJ1-5; 8 positions match TRBD1. Germline V lookup: CDR1 SGHAT, CDR2 FQNNGV. The CDR3 runs to 17 residues. Trimming cost V 0 bases and J 6 bases; bases outside gene matches: 10. The CDR3: CASSLDWNRGGIQPQHF. Written as DNA, the CDR3 is TGTGCCAGCAGCTTAGACTGGAACAGGGGGGGTATTCAGCCCCAGCATTTT.

This clone showed up just once. The chain combines TRBV5-1 with TRBJ2-7; 10 positions match TRBD1. Germline lookup yields CDR1 SGHRS and CDR2 YFSETQ. V shed 7 bases and J 2 bases; nucleotides not matched to a gene: 6. The CDR3 is made up of 14 amino acids. As DNA, the CDR3 is TGCGCCAGCGCCCCGGGACAGGGGCCCTACGAGCAGTACTTC. Translating gives CASAPGQGPYEQYF.

This chain's CDR3 is CATLRRDSAYGYTF. The DNA for the CDR3 is TGCGCCACCCTCCGGCGTGACAGCGCCTATGGCTACACCTTC. The rearrangement links TRBV23-1 to TRBJ1-2, with D maybe TRBD1 (5 bases). TRBV23-1 is identified as an open reading frame with a role that is uncertain. The CDR3 is 14 amino acids. The ends were cut back, 10 bases at V and 4 bases at J, with 19 bases in the middle.

The chain couples TRBV7-9 to TRBJ2-3; tentatively, D is TRBD2 (6 bases). The CDR3 extends over 14 amino acids. Germline V gives CDR1 SEHNR, CDR2 FQNEAQ (reference sequence). Trimming left V 5 bases short and J 4 bases short, with 13 bases between. The CDR3 DNA follows: TGTGCCAGCAGCCCTCAGATAGCGGCAGATACGCAGTATTTT. As protein: CASSPQIAADTQYF.

V and J are TRBV4-2 and TRBJ2-7; unclear D gene. Germline assignment: CDR1 LGHNA and CDR2 YNFKEQ. CDR3 length: 13 amino acids. V shed 1 base and J shed 6 bases, with 10 bases lying between them. CDR3 DNA: TGTGCCAGCAGCCAAGTTTCGGCTAGCGAGCAGTACTTC. Protein sequence: CASSQVSASEQYF.

V gene TRBV3-1 (or the pseudogene TRBV3-2) combines with J gene TRBJ1-1; 8 nucleotides align to TRBD1. The ends lost 6 bases at V and 9 bases at J; junction bases unmatched: 9. CDR3 length: 13 residues. Germline values: CDR1 LGHDT, CDR2 YNNKEL (reference sequence). Here the CDR3 DNA reads TGTGCCAGCAGTCAGGACAGGGCACTTAAAGCTTTCTTT. As protein: CASSQDRALKAFF.

The chain links TRBV2 to TRBJ1-1; TRBD1 is a possible D gene (5 bases). V lost 7 bases to trimming and J lost 4 bases, with 13 bases between them. The CDR3 contains 13 residues. Germline V gives CDR1 SNHLY, CDR2 FYNNEI. The CDR3 DNA reads as TGTGCCAGCACGCTTAGGCAGGGCACTGAAGCTTTCTTT. Its protein is CASTLRQGTEAFF.

This clone was seen only once. The chain employs TRBV28 and TRBJ2-3, with TRBD2 as a possible D gene (6 bases). With 2 bases removed from V and 12 bases from J, the gap between germline ends came to 15 bases. The CDR3 covers 13 residues. Germline V gives CDR1 MDHEN, CDR2 SYDVKM. CDR3 DNA sequence: TGTGCCAGCAGTTTAGGCGGGGTACTACCCCAGTATTTT. Translation: CASSLGGVLPQYF. The complete variable domain, with remaining parts taken from reference TRBV28 and TRBJ2-3, reads DVKVTQSSRYLVKRTGEKVFLECVQDMDHENMFWYRQDPGLGLRLIYFSYDVKMKEKGDIPEGYSVSREKKERFSLILESASTNQTSMYLCASSLGGVLPQYFGPGTRLTVL.

The rearrangement joins TRBV2 to TRBJ2-7, with D hard to call. The germline V gene has CDR1 SNHLY and CDR2 FYNNEI. The CDR3 sequence is 12 residues long. Trimming removed 9 bases at V and 0 bases at J, with 9 bases between. The CDR3 DNA sequence: TGTGCCAGTCAGGCCCTCTCCTACGAGCAGTACTTC. This encodes CASQALSYEQYF.

The chain uses TRBV6-1 and TRBJ2-6; 10 bases align to TRBD1. CDR3 length: 19 residues. Germline CDR1 is MNHNS and CDR2 is SASEGT. V gave up 1 base and J gave up 0 bases; unmatched junction bases: 6. The CDR3 region has the DNA TGTGCCAGCAGTGAAGATAAAGGGACAGGGGACTCTGGGGCCAACGTCCTGACTTTC. This codes for CASSEDKGTGDSGANVLTF.

In this sample, this clone turned up a few times. The CDR3 nucleotides read TGTGCCACCAGCCATTGGTCGCTAGCGGGAGACAATGAGCAGTTCTTC. This codes for CATSHWSLAGDNEQFF. The chain couples TRBV15 to TRBJ2-1; 10 nucleotides match TRBD2. In germline, CDR1 is LNHNV, CDR2 YYDKDF (reference sequence). The CDR3 totals 16 residues. V was clipped by 5 bases and J by 5 bases; unmatched bases: 9.

The chain recombines TRBV2 with TRBJ2-5, with 13 bases identical to TRBD2. The CDR3 extends over 15 amino acids. Germline V gene lookup returns CDR1 SNHLY and CDR2 FYNNEI. Trimming removed 4 bases from V and 6 bases from J; junction bases left unmatched: 5. The CDR3 sequence: CASSGTSGGVKTQYF. As DNA, the CDR3 is TGTGCCAGCAGTGGGACTAGCGGGGGTGTGAAGACCCAGTACTTC.

CDR3 amino acids: CAWGDTPYGYTF. In nucleotides, the CDR3 is TGTGCCTGGGGGGACACTCCCTATGGCTACACCTTC. The V gene is TRBV30, the J gene TRBJ1-2; TRBD1 might be the D (6 bases). V gave up 5 bases and J gave up 4 bases, with 11 bases separating them. Per the germline V gene, CDR1 is GTSNPN and CDR2 is SVGIG (reference sequence). The CDR3 contains 12 residues.

The chain combines TRBV4-3 with TRBJ2-5, with D uncertain. The germline CDR1 and CDR2 sequences are LGHNA and YSLEER. The CDR3 length is 13 residues. The germline V and J ends were trimmed by 0 bases and 3 bases, with 5 bases remaining between them. CDR3 coding DNA: TGCGCCAGCAGCCAAGATAGCAAAGAGACCCAGTACTTC. Amino acid sequence: CASSQDSKETQYF.

The chain couples TRBV2 to TRBJ1-6; TRBD1 matches 8 bases. CDR1 SNHLY and CDR2 FYNNEI come from the germline V gene. The CDR3 contains 15 residues. V was pared by 5 bases and J by 7 bases, with 7 bases of the junction left unmatched. The CDR3 spells CASSSPAGGNSPLHF. The DNA for the CDR3 is TGTGCCAGCAGTTCCCCTGCAGGGGGCAATTCACCCCTCCACTTT.

This clone was observed a single time. The chain recombines TRBV7-8 with TRBJ2-1, with TRBD2 matching over 10 bases. The CDR3 is 13 residues long. With 6 bases clipped from V and 15 bases from J, the junction kept 11 bases outside the gene matches. Germline CDR1 SGHVS, CDR2 FQNEAQ. CDR3 residues: CASRENLAGVWFF. As DNA, the CDR3 is TGTGCCAGCAGGGAGAACCTAGCGGGAGTGTGGTTCTTC.

This chain's CDR3 is CASSLRTSGSSTDTQYF. CDR3 coding DNA: TGCGCCAGCAGCCTTAGGACTAGCGGTTCTAGCACAGATACGCAGTATTTT. The V and J genes are TRBV5-1 and TRBJ2-3, with 10 bases fitting TRBD2. The CDR3 is made up of 17 amino acids. CDR1 and CDR2 from the germline V gene are SGHRS and YFSETQ. The junction had 8 bases not matched to a gene; V was cut back by 4 bases and J by 0 bases.

The chain combines TRBV2 with TRBJ2-2, with D unresolved. Trimming removed 3 bases at V and 6 bases at J, with 5 bases between. Germline CDR1 and CDR2: SNHLY and FYNNEI. This CDR3 contains 12 residues. The CDR3 nucleotides are TGTGCCAGCAGTGATTGGCCCGGGGAGCTGTTTTTT. Translated, it gives CASSDWPGELFF.